This T cell receptor beta chain stems from a study of shared clonotypes between healthy human individuals. Produced via immunoSEQ multiplex PCR; TCRdb's table is partial and in-frame only. The table records approximately 440,000 clones, around 77% of them present only once. V dropped 7 bases and J dropped 1; count of bases not matched to a gene: 9. Germline loops: CDR1 MDHEN, CDR2 SYDVKM. CDR3 length equals 16 residues. Sequenced input: PBMCs. V and J are TRBV28 and TRBJ2-2; 7 bases are shared with TRBD1. The sequence was obtained from a woman in her thirties or forties in good health. Some clones in this sample may be carry-over from other donors' samples. The CDR3 protein is CASTKGGLLNTGELFF. DNA of the CDR3: TGTGCCAGCACCAAAGGGGGCCTCTTGAACACCGGGGAGCTGTTTTTT.